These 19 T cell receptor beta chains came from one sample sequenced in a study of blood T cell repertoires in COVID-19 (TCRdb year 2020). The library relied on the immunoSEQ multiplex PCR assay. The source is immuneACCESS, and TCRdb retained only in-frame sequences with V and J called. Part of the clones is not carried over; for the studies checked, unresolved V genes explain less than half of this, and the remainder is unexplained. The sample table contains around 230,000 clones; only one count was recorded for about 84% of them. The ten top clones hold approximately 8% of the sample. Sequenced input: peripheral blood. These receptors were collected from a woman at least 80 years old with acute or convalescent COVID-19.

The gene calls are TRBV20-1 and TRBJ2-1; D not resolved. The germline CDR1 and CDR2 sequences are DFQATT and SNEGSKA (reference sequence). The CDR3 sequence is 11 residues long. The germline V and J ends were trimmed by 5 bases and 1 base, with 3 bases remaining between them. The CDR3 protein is CSASSYNEQFF. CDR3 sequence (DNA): TGCAGTGCTTCATCCTACAATGAGCAGTTCTTC.

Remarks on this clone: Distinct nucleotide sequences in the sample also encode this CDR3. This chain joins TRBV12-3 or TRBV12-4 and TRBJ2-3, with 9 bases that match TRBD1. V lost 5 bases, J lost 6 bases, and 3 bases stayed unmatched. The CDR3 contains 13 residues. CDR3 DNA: TGTGCCAGCAGTCTACAGGGGGCTGATACGCAGTATTTT. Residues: CASSLQGADTQYF.

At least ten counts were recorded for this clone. CDR3 sequence: CASTMGDRVHEKLFF. CDR3 in DNA: TGCGCCAGCACCATGGGAGACAGGGTACATGAAAAACTGTTTTTT. The V and J genes are TRBV5-1 and TRBJ1-4; 7 positions match TRBD1. The CDR3 spans 15 residues. V trimming: 6 bases; J trimming: 6 bases; junction bases outside the gene matches: 11. Germline V gene lookup returns CDR1 SGHRS and CDR2 YFSETQ.

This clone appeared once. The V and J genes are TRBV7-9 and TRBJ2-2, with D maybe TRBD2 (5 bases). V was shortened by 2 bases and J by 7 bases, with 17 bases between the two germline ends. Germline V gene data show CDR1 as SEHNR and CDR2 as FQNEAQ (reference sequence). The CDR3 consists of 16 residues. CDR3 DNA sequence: TGTGCCAGCAGCTTATGGCGTAGCGTTGATAGCGGGGAGCTGTTTTTT. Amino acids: CASSLWRSVDSGELFF.

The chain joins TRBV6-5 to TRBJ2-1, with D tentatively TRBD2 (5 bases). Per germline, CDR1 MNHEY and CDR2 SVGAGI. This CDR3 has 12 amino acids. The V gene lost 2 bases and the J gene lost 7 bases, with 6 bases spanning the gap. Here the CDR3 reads CASSYRGNEQFF. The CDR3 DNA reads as TGTGCCAGCAGTTACCGGGGAAATGAGCAGTTCTTC.

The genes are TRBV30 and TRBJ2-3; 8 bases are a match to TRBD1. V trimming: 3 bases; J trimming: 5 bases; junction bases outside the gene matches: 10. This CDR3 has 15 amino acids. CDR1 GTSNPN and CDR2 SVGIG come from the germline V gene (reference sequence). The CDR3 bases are TGTGCCTGGAGGGCGGACAGGGCGAGGGGAGATACGCAGTATTTT. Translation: CAWRADRARGDTQYF.

The CDR3 DNA sequence: TGTGCCAGCAGCGACGGAGTTCAGTACTTC. It encodes CASSDGVQYF. The V and J genes are TRBV7-8 and TRBJ2-4; D uncertain. Germline values: CDR1 SGHVS, CDR2 FQNEAQ. The CDR3 consists of 10 residues. V was cut by 5 bases and J by 11 bases, with 7 bases left in between.

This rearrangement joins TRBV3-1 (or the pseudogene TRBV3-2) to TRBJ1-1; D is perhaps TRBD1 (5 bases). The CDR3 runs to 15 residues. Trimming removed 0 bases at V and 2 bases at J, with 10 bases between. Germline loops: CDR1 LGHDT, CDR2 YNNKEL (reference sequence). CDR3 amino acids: CASSQDIRENTEAFF. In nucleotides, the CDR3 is TGTGCCAGCAGCCAAGATATCAGGGAAAACACTGAAGCTTTCTTT.

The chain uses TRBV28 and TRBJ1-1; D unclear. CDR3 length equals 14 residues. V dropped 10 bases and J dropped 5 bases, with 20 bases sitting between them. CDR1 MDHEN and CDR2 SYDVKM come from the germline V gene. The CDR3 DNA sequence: TGTGCCACCCTCTCGGGTCATCCCAGTACTGAAGCTTTCTTT. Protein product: CATLSGHPSTEAFF.

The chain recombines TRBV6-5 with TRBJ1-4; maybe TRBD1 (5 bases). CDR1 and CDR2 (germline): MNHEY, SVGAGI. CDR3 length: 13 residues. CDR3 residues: CASRQGSGEKLFF. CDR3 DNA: TGTGCGAGCCGGCAGGGTAGCGGTGAAAAACTGTTTTTT.

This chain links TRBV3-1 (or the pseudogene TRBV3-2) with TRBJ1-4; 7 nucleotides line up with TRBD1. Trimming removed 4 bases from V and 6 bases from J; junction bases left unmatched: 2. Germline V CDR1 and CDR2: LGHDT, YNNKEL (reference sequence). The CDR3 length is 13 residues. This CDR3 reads CASSPGGYEKLFF. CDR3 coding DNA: TGTGCCAGCAGCCCAGGGGGGTATGAAAAACTGTTTTTT.

CDR3 sequence: CASSGGWQGVRNYGYTF. The DNA of the CDR3 is TGTGCCAGCAGCGGTGGATGGCAGGGCGTACGAAACTATGGCTACACCTTC. V is TRBV5-5 and J is TRBJ1-2; a possible D gene is TRBD1 (5 bases). The CDR3 has 17 amino acids. Germline values: CDR1 SGHKS, CDR2 YYEKEE (reference sequence). Trimming removed 4 bases from V and 2 bases from J, with 21 bases in between.

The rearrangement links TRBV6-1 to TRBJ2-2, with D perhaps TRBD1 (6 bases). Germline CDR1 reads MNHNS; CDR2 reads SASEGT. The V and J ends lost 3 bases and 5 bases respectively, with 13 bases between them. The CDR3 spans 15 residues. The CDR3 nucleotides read TGTGCCAGCAGTGAGGTACAGGGTGGTACCGGGGAGCTGTTTTTT. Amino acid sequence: CASSEVQGGTGELFF.

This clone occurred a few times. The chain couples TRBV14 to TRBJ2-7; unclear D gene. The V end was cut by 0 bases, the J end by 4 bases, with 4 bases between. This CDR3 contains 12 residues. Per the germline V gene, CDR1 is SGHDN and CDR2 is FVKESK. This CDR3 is CASSQDYYEQYF. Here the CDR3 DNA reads TGTGCCAGCAGCCAAGATTATTACGAGCAGTACTTC.

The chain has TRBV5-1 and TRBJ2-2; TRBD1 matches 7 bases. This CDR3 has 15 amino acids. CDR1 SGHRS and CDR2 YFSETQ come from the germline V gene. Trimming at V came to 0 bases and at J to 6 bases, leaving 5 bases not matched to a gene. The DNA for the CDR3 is TGCGCCAGCAGCTTGGCCAGGGGGATCTCCGGGGAGCTGTTTTTT. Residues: CASSLARGISGELFF. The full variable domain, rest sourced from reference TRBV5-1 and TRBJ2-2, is KAGVTQTPRYLIKTRGQQVTLSCSPISGHRSVSWYQQTPGQGLQFLFEYFSETQRNKGNFPGRFSGRQFSNSRSEMNVSTLELGDSALYLCASSLARGISGELFFGEGSRLTVL.

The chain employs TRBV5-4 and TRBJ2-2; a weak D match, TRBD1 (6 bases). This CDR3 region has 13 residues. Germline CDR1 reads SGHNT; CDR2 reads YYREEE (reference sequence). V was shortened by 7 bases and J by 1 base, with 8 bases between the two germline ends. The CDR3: CASLGQNTGELFF. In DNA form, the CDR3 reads TGTGCCAGCCTGGGACAGAACACCGGGGAGCTGTTTTTT.

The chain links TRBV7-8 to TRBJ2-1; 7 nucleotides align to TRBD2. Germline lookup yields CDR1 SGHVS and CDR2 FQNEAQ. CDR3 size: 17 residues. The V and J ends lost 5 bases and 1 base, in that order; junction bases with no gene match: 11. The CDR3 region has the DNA TGTGCCAGCAGCCTCTCGGGCGGGAGTCGTTCCTACAATGAGCAGTTCTTC. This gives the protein CASSLSGGSRSYNEQFF.

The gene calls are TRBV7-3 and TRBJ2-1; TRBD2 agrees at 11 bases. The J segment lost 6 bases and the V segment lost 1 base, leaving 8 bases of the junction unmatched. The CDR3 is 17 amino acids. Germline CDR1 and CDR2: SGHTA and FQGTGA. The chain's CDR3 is CASSLSPGLAEPNEQFF. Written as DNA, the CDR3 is TGTGCCAGCAGCTTAAGCCCGGGACTAGCGGAGCCCAATGAGCAGTTCTTC.

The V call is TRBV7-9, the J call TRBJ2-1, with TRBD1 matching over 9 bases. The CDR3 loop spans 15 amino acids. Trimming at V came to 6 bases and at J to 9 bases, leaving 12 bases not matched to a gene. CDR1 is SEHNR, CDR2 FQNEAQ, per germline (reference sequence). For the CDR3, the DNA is TGTGCCAGCAGTCGCCGGGACAGGGAATTGGGTGAGCAGTTCTTC. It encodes CASSRRDRELGEQFF.